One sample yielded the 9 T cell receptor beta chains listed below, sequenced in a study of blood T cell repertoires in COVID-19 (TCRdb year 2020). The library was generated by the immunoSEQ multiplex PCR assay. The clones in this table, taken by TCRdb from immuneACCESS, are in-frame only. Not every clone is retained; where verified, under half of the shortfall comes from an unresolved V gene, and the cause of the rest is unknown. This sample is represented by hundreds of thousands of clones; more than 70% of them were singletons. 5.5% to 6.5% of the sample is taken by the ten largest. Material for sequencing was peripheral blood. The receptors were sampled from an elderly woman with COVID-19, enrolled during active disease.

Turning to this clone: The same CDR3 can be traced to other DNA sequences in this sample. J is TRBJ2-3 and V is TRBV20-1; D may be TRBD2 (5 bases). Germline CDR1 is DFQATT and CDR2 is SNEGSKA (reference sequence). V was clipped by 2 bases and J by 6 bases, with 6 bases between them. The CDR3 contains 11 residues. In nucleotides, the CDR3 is TGCAGTGCTAGACGGGGTGATACGCAGTATTTT. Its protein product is CSARRGDTQYF.

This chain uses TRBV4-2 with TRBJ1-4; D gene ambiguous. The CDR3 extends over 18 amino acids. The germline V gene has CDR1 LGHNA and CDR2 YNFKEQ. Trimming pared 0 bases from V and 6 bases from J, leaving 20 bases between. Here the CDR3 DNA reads TGTGCCAGCAGCCAAGAACATTCTCCCACCGGTGGAGATGAAAAACTGTTTTTT. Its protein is CASSQEHSPTGGDEKLFF.

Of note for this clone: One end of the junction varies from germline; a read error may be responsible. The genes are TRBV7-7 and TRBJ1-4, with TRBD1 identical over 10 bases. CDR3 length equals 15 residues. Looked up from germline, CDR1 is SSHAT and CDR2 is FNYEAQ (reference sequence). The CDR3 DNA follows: TGTGCTAGCAGCAAGACAGGGGGCGCGAAAGAAAAACTGTTTTTT. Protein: CASSKTGGAKEKLFF.

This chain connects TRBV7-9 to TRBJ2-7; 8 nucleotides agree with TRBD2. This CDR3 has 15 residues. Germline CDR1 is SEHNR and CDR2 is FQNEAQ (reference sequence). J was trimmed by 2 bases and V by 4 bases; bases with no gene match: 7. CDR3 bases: TGTGCCAGCAGCTCCCTAAGCGGGGGCACCTACGAGCAGTACGTC. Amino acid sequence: CASSSLSGGTYEQYV.

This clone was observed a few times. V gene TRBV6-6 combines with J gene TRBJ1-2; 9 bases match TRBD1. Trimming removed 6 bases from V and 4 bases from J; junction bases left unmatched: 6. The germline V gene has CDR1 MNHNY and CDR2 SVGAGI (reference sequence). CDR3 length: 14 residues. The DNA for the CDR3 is TGTGCCAGCAGACTCGGACAGGGGAGCTATGGCTACACCTTC. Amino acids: CASRLGQGSYGYTF.

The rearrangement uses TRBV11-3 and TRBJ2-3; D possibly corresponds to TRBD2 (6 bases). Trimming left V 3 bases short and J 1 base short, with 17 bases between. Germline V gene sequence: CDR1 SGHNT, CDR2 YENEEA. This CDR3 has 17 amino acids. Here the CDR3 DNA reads TGTGCCAGCAGCTTGGGACTTAGCATCGGGGGCACAGATACGCAGTATTTT. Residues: CASSLGLSIGGTDTQYF.

CDR3 DNA: TGTGCCAGCAGCCTACGGGGACAGGGGAACACTGAAGCTTTCTTT. This codes for CASSLRGQGNTEAFF. This chain uses TRBV28 with TRBJ1-1; the match to TRBD1 covers 9 bases. Per germline, CDR1 MDHEN and CDR2 SYDVKM. The CDR3 contains 15 residues. V shed 6 bases and J 1 base; nucleotides not matched to a gene: 6.

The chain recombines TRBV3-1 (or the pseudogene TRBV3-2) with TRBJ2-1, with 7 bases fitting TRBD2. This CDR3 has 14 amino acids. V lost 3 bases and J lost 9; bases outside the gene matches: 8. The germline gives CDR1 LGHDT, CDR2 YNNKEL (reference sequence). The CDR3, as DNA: TGTGCCAGCAGCCATGGGGGGGGTTTGGGTGAGCAGTTCTTC. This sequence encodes CASSHGGGLGEQFF.

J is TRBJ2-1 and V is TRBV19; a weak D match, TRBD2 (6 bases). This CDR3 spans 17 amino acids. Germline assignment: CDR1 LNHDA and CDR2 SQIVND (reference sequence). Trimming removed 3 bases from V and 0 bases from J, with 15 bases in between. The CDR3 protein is CASSIGSGPSSYNEQFF. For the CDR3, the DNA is TGTGCCAGTAGTATCGGGAGCGGGCCATCCTCCTACAATGAGCAGTTCTTC.